Listed below are T cell receptor beta chains from one sample, sequenced in a study of a mutant IDH1 vaccine in newly diagnosed glioma. Here immunoSEQ multiplex PCR was the method, and the copy in TCRdb shows in-frame clones only, minus some. This repertoire shows tens of thousands of clones, 86% found once; its top ten account for less than 3%. The material was PBMCs, obtained from a glioma patient treated with radiotherapy, temozolomide or both. The receptors were gathered from a man aged 35 to 55 with glioma. The CDR3 runs from the conserved cysteine through the conserved F or W. The D gene is left open where the match is weak. Size is omitted from some rows. Given values are once, few, many or a class for expanded clones.

J gene: TRBJ2-7; V gene: TRBV18; D gene: NA; clone size: NA; CDR3 DNA: TGTGCCAGCTCAGATTACAGGGCCTACGAGCAGTACTTC; CDR3 protein: CASSDYRAYEQYF
J gene: TRBJ2-5; V gene: TRBV7-9; D gene: NA; clone size: NA; CDR3 DNA: TGTGCCAGCAGCTTAGGGTCAAAAGAGACCCAGTACTTC; CDR3 protein: CASSLGSKETQYF
J gene: TRBJ1-4; V gene: TRBV5-1; D gene: TRBD1; clone size: NA; CDR3 DNA: TGCGCCAGCAGCCCCGGACAGGGTTATGAAAAACTGTTTTTT; CDR3 protein: CASSPGQGYEKLFF
J gene: TRBJ2-5; V gene: TRBV5-1; D gene: TRBD2; clone size: NA; CDR3 DNA: TGCGCCAGCAGCTTGTCTCTAGCGGGAGGTCCCCAAGAGACCCAGTACTTC; CDR3 protein: CASSLSLAGGPQETQYF
J gene: TRBJ1-1; V gene: TRBV19; D gene: NA; clone size: NA; CDR3 DNA: TGTGCCAGTAGTCGACAGGAGGGCCTCTATGAAGCTTTCTTT; CDR3 protein: CASSRQEGLYEAFF
J gene: TRBJ2-1; V gene: TRBV5-8; D gene: TRBD2; clone size: NA; CDR3 DNA: TGTGCCAGCAGCTGGGGCCTGCTAGCGGGATACAATGAGCAGTTCTTC; CDR3 protein: CASSWGLLAGYNEQFF
J gene: TRBJ1-1; V gene: TRBV5-8; D gene: NA; clone size: NA; CDR3 DNA: TGTGCCAGCAGCCGTCGTTTGGGTCTTGGGGGGGGTGAAGCTTTCTTT; CDR3 protein: CASSRRLGLGGGEAFF
J gene: TRBJ2-7; V gene: TRBV2; D gene: TRBD1; clone size: once; CDR3 DNA: TGTGCCAGCAGCAGTGACAGGGTGGCCTACGAGCAGTACTTC; CDR3 protein: CASSSDRVAYEQYF
J gene: TRBJ2-3; V gene: TRBV10-3; D gene: NA; clone size: NA; CDR3 DNA: TGTGCCATCAGTGATATTCTTGTTCCTACGCAGTATTTT; CDR3 protein: CAISDILVPTQYF
J gene: TRBJ2-1; V gene: TRBV2; D gene: TRBD2; clone size: NA; CDR3 DNA: TGTGCCAGCAGGACTAGCGGTAGTGAGCAGTTCTTC; CDR3 protein: CASRTSGSEQFF
J gene: TRBJ2-1; V gene: TRBV7-2; D gene: NA; clone size: NA; CDR3 DNA: TGTGCCAGCAGCTCGGGACTGCCGAATGAGCAGTTCTTC; CDR3 protein: CASSSGLPNEQFF
J gene: TRBJ1-5; V gene: TRBV27; D gene: NA; clone size: few; CDR3 DNA: TGTGCCAGCAGTTTATTTTGGACACATCCATTCAATCAGCCCCAGCATTTT; CDR3 protein: CASSLFWTHPFNQPQHF
J gene: TRBJ2-6; V gene: TRBV18; D gene: TRBD1; clone size: NA; CDR3 DNA: TGTGCCAGCTCAAGGGGACAGGGATTGACTGGGGCCAACGTCCTGACTTTC; CDR3 protein: CASSRGQGLTGANVLTF
J gene: TRBJ2-7; V gene: TRBV7-9; D gene: NA; clone size: NA; CDR3 DNA: TGTGCCAGCAGCCCAGGCGTCGAGCAGTACTTC; CDR3 protein: CASSPGVEQYF
J gene: TRBJ2-6; V gene: TRBV25-1; D gene: NA; clone size: NA; CDR3 DNA: TGTGCCAGCAGAGAGAGTGGGGCCAACGTCCTGACTTTC; CDR3 protein: CASRESGANVLTF
J gene: TRBJ2-1; V gene: TRBV5-1; D gene: TRBD2; clone size: once; CDR3 DNA: TGCGCCAGCAGCCCCGGACTAGCGGTGAGCTCCTACAATGAGCAGTTCTTC; CDR3 protein: CASSPGLAVSSYNEQFF
J gene: TRBJ1-2; V gene: TRBV5-6; D gene: NA; clone size: NA; CDR3 DNA: TGTGCCAGCAGCCAACAGGTCCCCTATGGCTACACCTTC; CDR3 protein: CASSQQVPYGYTF
J gene: TRBJ2-7; V gene: TRBV7-9; D gene: TRBD1; clone size: NA; CDR3 DNA: TGTGCCAGCCAACAGGGGAGAGACGAGCAGTACTTC; CDR3 protein: CASQQGRDEQYF